This T cell receptor (beta chain) appears in the sequencing data of a study of CD8+ T cells in alopecia areata. The germline gives CDR1 MNHEY, CDR2 SVGAGI. Trimming removed 5 bases at V and 2 bases at J, with 10 bases between. The CDR3 length is 14 residues. Following extraction, RNA underwent reverse transcription to cDNA, which served as the sequencing template. Repertoires were generated with immunoSEQ multiplex PCR, while TCRdb's copy carries only in-frame clones and drops some. The sample lists 150,000 or so clones; less than 80% were seen once. This chain connects TRBV6-5 to TRBJ2-1; no clear D. The receptor's source is a human donor with alopecia areata. This specimen consisted of CD8+ T cells sorted from blood, obtained at week 0. CDR3 sequence: CASSHLVPYNEQFF. For the CDR3, the DNA is TGTGCCAGCAGTCACCTGGTTCCCTACAATGAGCAGTTCTTC.